This T cell receptor beta chain originates from a study of regulatory T cells in long-lasting Graves disease. Study observations and caveats: Persistent patients had a count of shared public clonotypes (under 3,000) that exceeded that of new patients (around 960).

Time point here: newly diagnosed GD, antithyroid drugs for less than 3 months. Extracted PBMC RNA gave rise to the TCR library. This CDR3 has 14 residues. V was trimmed by 1 base and J by 4 bases, leaving 10 bases between them. Germline V gives CDR1 MDHEN, CDR2 SYDVKM. CDR3 regions were amplified by Arm-PCR using iRepertoire HTBI primers to build TCR beta libraries. TCRdb analysed the multiplex PCR reads with MiXCR anew, one entry per CDR3 protein. Among about 450,000 distinct CDR3 sequences, around 15% were seen once, and the ten largest hold over 8.5%. Many counts were recorded for this clonotype. What it binds is not known. The data were also submitted as part of a second study, on T cells in Graves' hyperthyroidism and ophthalmopathy.

This TCR was sampled from a woman in her 30s with Graves disease. The specimen was peripheral blood mononuclear cells (PBMCs), collected at new diagnosis, from a patient treated with antithyroid drugs. The chain couples TRBV28 to TRBJ1-1; a possible D gene is TRBD1 (5 bases). The CDR3 sequence: CASSLLGVFTEAFF. Here the CDR3 DNA reads TGTGCCAGCAGTTTATTAGGGGTGTTCACTGAAGCTTTCTTT.